The present T cell receptor (beta chain) was sequenced within a study of preoperative IRX-2 immunotherapy in early breast cancer. Treatment meaning: preoperative locoregional IRX-2 cytokine immunotherapy. Trimming removed 3 bases from V and 5 bases from J, with 14 bases in between. Germline V gene sequence: CDR1 SNHLY, CDR2 FYNNEI. This CDR3 has 15 amino acids. The data were produced by immunoSEQ multiplex PCR, yet TCRdb's version contains in-frame clones alone and is incomplete. The data show tens of thousands of clones, about 95% seen once. This specimen was tumor tissue, taken after IRX-2 immunotherapy. The rearrangement uses TRBV2 and TRBJ2-1; the D is unclear. The sequence was collected from a human donor with breast cancer. The CDR3 DNA follows: TGTGCCAGCAGTGACTCTAGACTCCCTAACAATGAGCAGTTCTTC. Protein sequence: CASSDSRLPNNEQFF.